This T cell receptor (beta chain) emerged from a study of cytomegalovirus exposure and HLA in healthy donors. Study summary: Counted in an early data release were roughly 87 million unique TCRs from HLA-typed donors.

Use of 60 Vbeta and 13 Jbeta primers characterized the PCR. The table came from immunoSEQ multiplex PCR; TCRdb's copy has only in-frame clones and leaves some out. The sample has 90,000 to 150,000 clones, about 8.6% seen once. This clone was detected only a few times. No antigen is known for it. Study-level results: Presence/absence analysis assumed near-uniform sequencing depth across donors. Three chains tied to CMV proved CMV antigen-specific in vitro.

The sequenced material came from PBMCs. The clonotype comes from a woman between 40 and 50 years old in good health and CMV-seropositive.

The chain's CDR3 is CASSLQGTNTEAFF. CDR3 DNA sequence: TGTGCCAGCAGCTTGCAGGGAACGAACACTGAAGCTTTCTTT. J is TRBJ1-1 and V is TRBV11-2, with a possible D match to TRBD1 (5 bases). Germline values: CDR1 SGHAT, CDR2 FQNNGV. CDR3 length: 14 amino acids. V gave up 3 bases and J gave up 1 base, with 9 bases separating them.